The 19 T cell receptor beta chains reported below all come from one sample, sequenced in a study of metastatic and nonmetastatic thyroid tumors. With MiXCR, TCRdb called clones anew from the PCR reads. The sample has 15,000 to 20,000 clones, about 23% seen once. All patients reached thyroid surgery having received no treatment beforehand. Sequencing was done on a sample of adjacent normal tissue. The receptors were sampled from a female donor with papillary thyroid cancer or a benign thyroid nodule (not recorded which). Some clones in this sample may be carry-over from other donors' samples.

The rearrangement joins TRBV6-1 to TRBJ1-6, with 7 bases identical to TRBD1. CDR3 size: 16 residues. Germline assignment: CDR1 MNHNS and CDR2 SASEGT. The V segment lost 6 bases and the J segment 6 bases; nucleotides outside the gene matches: 11. As DNA, the CDR3 is TGTGCCAGCAGACGCAAATCGACAGGGAGTAATTCACCCCTCCACTTT. This translates into CASRRKSTGSNSPLHF.

The CDR3 coding sequence is TGTGCCAGCAGTTTCGTTAGGGGGCGAGATACGCAGTATTTT. Translating it yields CASSFVRGRDTQYF. V usage is TRBV12-3 or TRBV12-4 and J usage is TRBJ2-3, with 7 positions matching TRBD1. The CDR3 length is 14 residues. V gave up 3 bases and J gave up 5 bases; unmatched junction bases: 5.

The genes are TRBV9 and TRBJ2-7; TRBD1 might be the D (5 bases). This CDR3 region has 14 residues. V was pared by 0 bases and J by 1 base, with 8 bases between. Germline CDR1 reads SGDLS; CDR2 reads YYNGEE. This CDR3 reads CASSVEGQSYEQYF. Written as DNA, the CDR3 is TGTGCCAGCAGCGTAGAGGGGCAGTCCTACGAGCAGTACTTC.

V gene TRBV11-2 combines with J gene TRBJ2-1; a weak D match, TRBD2 (5 bases). The CDR3 is 15 residues long. Trimming shortened V by 0 bases and J by 5 bases, and 11 bases separated the two germline ends. Germline V gene sequence: CDR1 SGHAT, CDR2 FQNNGV. CDR3 DNA sequence: TGTGCCAGCAGCTTAGAACTAGGATTTAACAATGAGCAGTTCTTC. Translated, it gives CASSLELGFNNEQFF.

Comments on this clone: A read error may produce the germline difference seen at one junction end. Other DNA sequences of this sample code for an identical CDR3. The genes are TRBV2 and TRBJ2-2; 7 bases align to TRBD2. CDR1 and CDR2 (germline): SNHLY, FYNNEI. The CDR3 covers 12 residues. CDR3 bases: TGTGCCAGCCATTGGGAGGGCGGGGAGTTGTTTTTT. Encoded protein: CASHWEGGELFF.

This chain connects TRBV5-1 to TRBJ2-3; 9 nucleotides match TRBD1. The CDR3 runs to 15 residues. The germline V gene has CDR1 SGHRS and CDR2 YFSETQ. V trimming: 4 bases; J trimming: 3 bases; junction bases outside the gene matches: 6. The chain's CDR3 is CASSLQGARTDTQYF. CDR3 nucleotides: TGCGCCAGCAGCCTACAGGGGGCGAGGACAGATACGCAGTATTTT.

The sample holds a few counts of this clone. The chain has TRBV30 and TRBJ2-7, with D possibly being TRBD1 (6 bases). V lost 5 bases to trimming and J lost 3 bases, with 11 bases between them. The CDR3 totals 12 residues. Germline CDR1 and CDR2: GTSNPN and SVGIG (reference sequence). CDR3 in amino acids: CAWQKGGYEQYF. The CDR3 nucleotides read TGTGCCTGGCAAAAAGGGGGCTACGAGCAGTACTTC.

The chain couples TRBV7-3 to TRBJ2-3, with D perhaps TRBD1 or TRBD2 (5 bases each). CDR1 is SGHTA and CDR2 is FQGTGA in the germline V gene. The CDR3 loop spans 15 amino acids. Between the trimmed V and J ends, which lost 0 bases and 5 bases, there was a span of 12 bases. The CDR3 DNA is TGTGCCAGCAGCTTAACTGGCAGGGCGGGAGATACGCAGTATTTT. Its protein is CASSLTGRAGDTQYF.

Of note for this clone: At the DNA level, this CDR3 is encoded by other sequences in the same sample as well. J is TRBJ2-1 and V is TRBV28; 12 nucleotides agree with TRBD1. This CDR3 region has 16 residues. Germline lookup yields CDR1 MDHEN and CDR2 SYDVKM. J gave up 7 bases and V 8 bases, and 12 bases lay outside the gene matches. The CDR3 nucleotides are TGTGCCAGCGGAACTGGACGGGACAGGGGGCTAAATGAGCAGTTCTTC. Residues: CASGTGRDRGLNEQFF.

This clone was seen many times. The genes are TRBV3-1 and TRBJ2-7, with TRBD1 matching over 8 bases. CDR3 length: 14 residues. With 4 bases clipped from V and 6 bases from J, the junction kept 8 bases outside the gene matches. Germline V lookup: CDR1 LGHDT, CDR2 YNNKEL (reference sequence). CDR3 sequence reads: CASSPRTGKGEQYF. CDR3 nucleotides: TGTGCCAGCAGCCCTCGGACAGGGAAGGGCGAGCAGTACTTC.

This clone was found a few times. The chain combines TRBV12-3 or TRBV12-4 with TRBJ2-1; 9 bases line up with TRBD2. J lost 4 bases, V lost 4 bases, and 5 bases had no gene match. The CDR3 is 15 amino acids. CDR3 sequence: CASSSSGAGYNEQFF. The CDR3 nucleotides are TGTGCCAGCAGTTCTAGCGGGGCGGGGTACAATGAGCAGTTCTTC.

V usage is TRBV9 and J usage is TRBJ1-2, with no clear D. This CDR3 spans 14 amino acids. The ends were cut back, 4 bases at V and 7 bases at J, with 17 bases in the middle. Germline values: CDR1 SGDLS, CDR2 YYNGEE. The CDR3 region has the DNA TGTGCCAGCAGCCCTCGCGAAAGGGTGGCTGGCTACACCTTC. Its protein is CASSPRERVAGYTF.

The gene calls are TRBV20-1 and TRBJ2-7; D might be TRBD1 or TRBD2, each matching 5 bases. The CDR3 runs 15 residues. The V gene lost 0 bases and the J gene lost 5 bases, with 17 bases spanning the gap. Germline V gene lookup returns CDR1 DFQATT and CDR2 SNEGSKA (reference sequence). The CDR3 loop is CSARDGAGARDEQYF. CDR3 bases: TGCAGTGCTAGAGATGGGGCGGGTGCGAGGGACGAGCAGTACTTC.

Within the sample, this clone is medium-sized. V and J are TRBV30 and TRBJ1-2; 8 bases agree with TRBD1. Germline CDR1 reads GTSNPN; CDR2 reads SVGIG (reference sequence). With V trimmed by 2 bases and J by 4 bases, 9 bases remained unmatched. The CDR3 covers 15 residues. The chain's CDR3 is CAWSPTVDRVYGYTF. The CDR3 region has the DNA TGTGCCTGGAGTCCCACGGTGGACAGGGTCTATGGCTACACCTTC.

This clone was detected ten times or more. The rearrangement joins TRBV4-3 to TRBJ1-2; no reliable D call. The germline V gene has CDR1 LGHNA and CDR2 YSLEER. The CDR3 is made up of 15 amino acids. V lost 0 bases and J 1 base, leaving 9 bases between the germline ends. The CDR3 region has the DNA TGCGCCAGCAGCCAAGATACGGGGAATAACTATGGCTACACCTTC. It codes for CASSQDTGNNYGYTF.

This clone occurred a few times. This rearrangement joins TRBV24-1 to TRBJ2-7; 7 nucleotides agree with TRBD1. V was pared by 4 bases and J by 1 base, with 18 bases of the junction left unmatched. This CDR3 is built from 19 residues. Germline values: CDR1 KGHDR, CDR2 SFDVKD. In DNA, the CDR3 is TGTGCCACCAGTGACCTTAACCGACAGGGCTCCTTCTTATCCTACGAGCAGTACTTC. Protein: CATSDLNRQGSFLSYEQYF.

The V gene is TRBV6-2 or TRBV6-3, the J gene TRBJ1-1; the D is unclear. V was pared by 0 bases and J by 0 bases, with 2 bases between. Germline V gives CDR1 MNHEY, CDR2 SVGEGT. This CDR3 is 13 amino acids long. CDR3 DNA sequence: TGTGCCAGCAGTTACTCGGTGAACACTGAAGCTTTCTTT. Its translation: CASSYSVNTEAFF.

This clone has more than one count but fewer than ten. The chain couples TRBV7-2 to TRBJ2-7; D unresolved. The CDR3 runs 14 residues. Trimming pared 3 bases from V and 1 base from J, leaving 10 bases between. From germline, CDR1 is SGHTA and CDR2 FQGNSA. The CDR3 DNA follows: TGTGCCAGCAGCTTCCGTGGCAGATCCTACGAGCAGTACTTC. It is translated as CASSFRGRSYEQYF.

This clone appeared a few times. A read error may be the cause here, since a much bigger clone is one base away. The rearrangement joins TRBV6-2 or TRBV6-3 to TRBJ1-4; weak D call: TRBD1 (5 bases). Germline V gene sequence: CDR1 MNHEY, CDR2 SVGEGT. The CDR3 is 15 amino acids. DNA for the CDR3: TGTGCCAGCAGTCACTCCGGGGGAATAAATGGAAAACTGTTTTTT. It encodes CASSHSGGINGKLFF.